This TCR beta chain was observed in a study of T cell repertoires in cytomegalovirus infection. Study summary: Public TCR beta signatures were indicative of both CMV infection and a matching HLA type.

Germline CDR1 SEHNR, CDR2 FQNEAQ (reference sequence). This CDR3 spans 20 amino acids. TCRdb re-called the reads with MiXCR, one entry per CDR3 protein. The sample has nearly 450,000 distinct CDR3 sequences, approximately 31% seen once. With respect to this clonotype: This is likely a read error, given that the CDR3 carries no conserved phenylalanine or tryptophan at its end.

The chain employs TRBV7-9 and TRBJ2-3; tentatively, D is TRBD2 (5 bases). Source material: PBMCs. The TCR was taken from a human donor in good health (CMV status not recorded). Some clones in this sample may be carry-over from other donors' samples. CDR3 in amino acids: CDRSLEYLQQTGKSTDTQYC. CDR3 DNA sequence: TGTGACAGAAGCTTAGAATATCTTCAACAGACCGGGAAAAGCACAGATACTCAGTATTGT.